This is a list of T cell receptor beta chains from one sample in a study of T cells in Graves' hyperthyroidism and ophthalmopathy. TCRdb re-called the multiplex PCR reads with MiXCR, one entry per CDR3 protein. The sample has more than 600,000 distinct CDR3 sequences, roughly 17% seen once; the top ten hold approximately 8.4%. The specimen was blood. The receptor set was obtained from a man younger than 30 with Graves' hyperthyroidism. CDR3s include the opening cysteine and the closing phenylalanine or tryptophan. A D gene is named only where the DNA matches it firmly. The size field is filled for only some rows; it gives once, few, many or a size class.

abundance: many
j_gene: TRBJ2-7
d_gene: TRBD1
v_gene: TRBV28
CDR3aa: CASRQGYYEQYF
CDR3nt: TGTGCCAGTCGACAGGGTTACTACGAGCAGTACTTC

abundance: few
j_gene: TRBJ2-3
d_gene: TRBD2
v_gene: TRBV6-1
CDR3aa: CASGGGATDTQYF
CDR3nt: TGTGCCAGCGGGGGAGGGGCTACAGATACGCAGTATTTT

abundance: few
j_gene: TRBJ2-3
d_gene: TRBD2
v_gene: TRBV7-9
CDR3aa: CASSWTSVSDTQYF
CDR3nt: TGTGCCAGCAGCTGGACTAGTGTTTCAGATACGCAGTATTTT

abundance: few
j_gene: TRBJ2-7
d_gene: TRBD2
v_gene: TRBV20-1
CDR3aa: CSATSGSGSYEQYF
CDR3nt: TGCAGTGCTACAAGCGGGAGTGGGTCCTACGAGCAGTACTTC

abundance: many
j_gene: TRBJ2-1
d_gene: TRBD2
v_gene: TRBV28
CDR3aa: CASSFVTSGYNEQFF
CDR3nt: TGTGCCAGCAGTTTCGTGACTAGCGGTTACAATGAGCAGTTCTTC

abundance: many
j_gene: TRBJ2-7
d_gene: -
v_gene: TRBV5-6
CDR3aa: CASTFGAGDEGDSYEQYF
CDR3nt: TGTGCCAGCACCTTTGGGGCAGGGGACGAGGGAGATTCCTACGAGCAGTACTTC

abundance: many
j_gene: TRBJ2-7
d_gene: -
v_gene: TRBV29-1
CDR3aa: CSVGPRLSSYEQYF
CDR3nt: TGCAGCGTGGGCCCGAGGTTGTCGTCCTACGAGCAGTACTTC

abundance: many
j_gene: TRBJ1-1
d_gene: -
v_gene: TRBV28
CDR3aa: CASSQDTDITEAFF
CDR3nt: TGTGCCAGCAGTCAGGACACGGATATTACTGAAGCTTTCTTT

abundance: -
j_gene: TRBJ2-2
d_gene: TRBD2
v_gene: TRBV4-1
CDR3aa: CASSDWLGGENTGELFF
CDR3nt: TGCGCCAGCAGCGATTGGTTGGGGGGGGAAAACACCGGGGAGCTGTTTTTT

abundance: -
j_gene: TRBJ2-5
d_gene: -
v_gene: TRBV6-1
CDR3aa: CASSRQTWARGGETQYF
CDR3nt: TGTGCCAGCAGTCGCCAAACGTGGGCTAGGGGTGGAGAGACCCAGTACTTC

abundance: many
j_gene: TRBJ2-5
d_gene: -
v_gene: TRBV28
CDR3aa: CASSLQAADQETQYF
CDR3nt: TGTGCCAGCAGTTTACAGGCAGCGGATCAAGAGACCCAGTACTTC

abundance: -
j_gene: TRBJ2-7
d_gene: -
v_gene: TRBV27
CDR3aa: CASSSGGLYEQYF
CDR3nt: TGTGCCAGCAGTTCCGGGGGGCTATACGAGCAGTACTTC

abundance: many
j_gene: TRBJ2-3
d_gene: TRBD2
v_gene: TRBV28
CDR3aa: CASSPLAGATTDTQYF
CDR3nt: TGTGCCAGCAGTCCCCTAGCGGGAGCCACCACAGATACGCAGTATTTT

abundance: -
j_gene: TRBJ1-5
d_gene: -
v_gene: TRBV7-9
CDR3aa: CASSLGGLGSNQPQHF
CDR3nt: TGTGCCAGCAGCTTAGGGGGATTAGGAAGCAATCAGCCCCAGCATTTT

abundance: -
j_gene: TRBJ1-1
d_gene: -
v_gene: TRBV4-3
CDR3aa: CASSQDVATGTEAFF
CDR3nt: TGCGCCAGCAGCCAAGATGTGGCAACGGGCACTGAAGCTTTCTTT

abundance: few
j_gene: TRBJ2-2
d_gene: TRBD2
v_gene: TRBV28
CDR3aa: CASSQNELADTGELFF
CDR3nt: TGTGCCAGCAGCCAGAACGAACTAGCGGACACCGGGGAGCTGTTTTTT

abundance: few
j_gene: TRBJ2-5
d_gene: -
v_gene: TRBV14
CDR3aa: CASSQEQGDRQETQYF
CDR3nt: TGTGCCAGCAGCCAAGAACAGGGCGACCGCCAAGAGACCCAGTACTTC

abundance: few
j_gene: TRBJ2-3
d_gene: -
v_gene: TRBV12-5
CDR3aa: CASGGISTDTQYF
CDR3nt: TGTGCTAGTGGAGGGATAAGCACAGATACGCAGTATTTT

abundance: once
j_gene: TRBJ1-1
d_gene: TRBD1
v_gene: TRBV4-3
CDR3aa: CASSQGPDRGNTEAFF
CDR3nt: TGCGCCAGCAGCCAAGGCCCGGACAGGGGGAACACTGAAGCTTTCTTT

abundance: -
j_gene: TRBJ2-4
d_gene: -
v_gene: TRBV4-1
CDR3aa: CASSQVTRGLAKNIQYF
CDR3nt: TGCGCCAGCAGCCAAGTCACTAGAGGCCTAGCCAAAAACATTCAGTACTTC

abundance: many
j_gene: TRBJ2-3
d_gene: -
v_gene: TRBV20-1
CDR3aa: CSAREWTDTQYF
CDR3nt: TGCAGTGCTAGGGAGTGGACAGATACGCAGTATTTT

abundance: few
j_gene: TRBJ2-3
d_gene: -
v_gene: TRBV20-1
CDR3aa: CSQDSGLDTQYF
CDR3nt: TGCAGCCAGGATAGCGGTCTAGATACGCAGTATTTT

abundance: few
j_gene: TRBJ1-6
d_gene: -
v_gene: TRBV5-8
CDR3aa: CASSFRAYNSPLHF
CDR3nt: TGTGCCAGCAGCTTTCGGGCTTATAATTCACCCCTCCACTTT

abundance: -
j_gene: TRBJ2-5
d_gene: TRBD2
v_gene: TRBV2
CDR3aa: CASSVGTSGYSETQYF
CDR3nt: TGTGCCAGCAGTGTGGGGACTAGCGGGTATTCGGAGACCCAGTACTTC

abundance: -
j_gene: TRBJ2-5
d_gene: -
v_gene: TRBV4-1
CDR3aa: CASSQEQAVGTQYF
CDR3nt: TGCGCCAGCAGCCAAGAACAGGCTGTGGGGACCCAGTACTTC

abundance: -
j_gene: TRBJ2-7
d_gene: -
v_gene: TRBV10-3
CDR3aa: CAISEGSFSYEQYF
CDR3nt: TGTGCCATCAGTGAGGGTTCATTCTCCTACGAGCAGTACTTC

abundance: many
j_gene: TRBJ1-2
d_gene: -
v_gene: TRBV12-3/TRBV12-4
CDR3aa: CASAREDYGYTF
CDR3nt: TGTGCCAGCGCTCGGGAGGACTATGGCTACACCTTC

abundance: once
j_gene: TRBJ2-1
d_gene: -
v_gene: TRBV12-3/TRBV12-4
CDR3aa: CASRFDYTNTGEQFF
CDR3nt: TGTGCCAGCAGATTTGACTATACCAACACCGGGGAGCAGTTCTTC

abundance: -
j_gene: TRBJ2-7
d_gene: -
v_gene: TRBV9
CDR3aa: CASSVEERPYYEQYF
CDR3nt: TGTGCCAGCAGCGTAGAAGAACGGCCATACTACGAGCAGTACTTC

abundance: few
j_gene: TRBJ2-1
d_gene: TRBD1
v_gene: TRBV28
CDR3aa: CASSGSGTGGLDEQFF
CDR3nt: TGTGCCAGCAGTGGGTCCGGGACAGGGGGCCTGGATGAGCAGTTCTTC

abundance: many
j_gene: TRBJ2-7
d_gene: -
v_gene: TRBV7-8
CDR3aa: CASSSSERVHEQYF
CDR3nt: TGTGCCAGCAGCTCCTCGGAGCGGGTACACGAGCAGTACTTC

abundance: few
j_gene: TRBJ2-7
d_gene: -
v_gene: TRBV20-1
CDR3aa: CSARGLNYEQYF
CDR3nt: TGCAGTGCTAGAGGGCTGAACTACGAGCAGTACTTC

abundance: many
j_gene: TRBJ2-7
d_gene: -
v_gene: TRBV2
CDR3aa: CASRTDSYEQYF
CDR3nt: TGTGCCAGCAGGACAGACTCCTACGAGCAGTACTTC

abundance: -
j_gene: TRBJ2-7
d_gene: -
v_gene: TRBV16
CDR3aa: CASSQSMAHEQYF
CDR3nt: TGTGCCAGCAGCCAATCGATGGCACACGAGCAGTACTTC

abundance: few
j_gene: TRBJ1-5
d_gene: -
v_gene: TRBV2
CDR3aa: CASSEPRYSNQPQHF
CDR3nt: TGTGCCAGCAGTGAGCCGCGCTATAGCAATCAGCCCCAGCATTTT

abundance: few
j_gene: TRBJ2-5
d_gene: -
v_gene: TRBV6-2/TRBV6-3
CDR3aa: CASSYPTQDF
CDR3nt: TGTGCCAGCAGTTATCCGACACAAGACTTC

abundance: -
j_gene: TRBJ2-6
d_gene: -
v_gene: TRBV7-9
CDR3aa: CASSLGTGTFSGANVLTF
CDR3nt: TGTGCCAGCAGCTTGGGGACGGGAACTTTCTCTGGGGCCAACGTCCTGACTTTC

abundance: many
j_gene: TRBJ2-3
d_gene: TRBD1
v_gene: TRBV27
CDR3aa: CASSFIGTGDTDTQYF
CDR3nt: TGTGCCAGCAGTTTCATCGGGACAGGGGACACAGATACGCAGTATTTT

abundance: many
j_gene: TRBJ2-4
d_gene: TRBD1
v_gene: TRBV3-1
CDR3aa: CASSQGQGDIQYF
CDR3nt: TGTGCCAGCAGCCAAGGTCAGGGGGACATTCAGTACTTC

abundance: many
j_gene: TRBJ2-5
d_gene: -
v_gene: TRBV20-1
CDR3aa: CSARTGGGETQYF
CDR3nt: TGCAGTGCTAGGACCGGGGGCGGAGAGACCCAGTACTTC

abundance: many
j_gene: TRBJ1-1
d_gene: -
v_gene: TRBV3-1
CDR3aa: CASSRRTTEAFF
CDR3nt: TGTGCCAGCAGCCGTCGTACCACTGAAGCTTTCTTT

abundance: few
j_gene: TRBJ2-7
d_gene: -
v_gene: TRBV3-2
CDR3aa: CASSHTGTGAYEQYF
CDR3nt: TGTGCCAGCAGCCACACCGGGACAGGGGCCTACGAGCAGTACTTC

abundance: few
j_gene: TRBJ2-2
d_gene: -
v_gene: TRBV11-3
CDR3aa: CASSPGKSRTGELFF
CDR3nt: TGTGCCAGCAGCCCTGGGAAAAGTAGGACCGGGGAGCTGTTTTTT

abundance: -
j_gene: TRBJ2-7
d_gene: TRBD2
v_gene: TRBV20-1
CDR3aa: CSASSTSGRGHEQYF
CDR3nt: TGCAGTGCTAGCTCGACTAGCGGGAGAGGACACGAGCAGTACTTC

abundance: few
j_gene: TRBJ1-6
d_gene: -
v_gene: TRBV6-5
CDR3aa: CASSYSTASYNSPLHF
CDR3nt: TGTGCCAGCAGTTACTCGACAGCAAGCTATAATTCACCCCTCCACTTT

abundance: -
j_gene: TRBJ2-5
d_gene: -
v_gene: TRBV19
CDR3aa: CASMRTRGKLKETQYF
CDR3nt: TGTGCCAGCATGAGGACCCGCGGGAAATTAAAAGAGACCCAGTACTTC